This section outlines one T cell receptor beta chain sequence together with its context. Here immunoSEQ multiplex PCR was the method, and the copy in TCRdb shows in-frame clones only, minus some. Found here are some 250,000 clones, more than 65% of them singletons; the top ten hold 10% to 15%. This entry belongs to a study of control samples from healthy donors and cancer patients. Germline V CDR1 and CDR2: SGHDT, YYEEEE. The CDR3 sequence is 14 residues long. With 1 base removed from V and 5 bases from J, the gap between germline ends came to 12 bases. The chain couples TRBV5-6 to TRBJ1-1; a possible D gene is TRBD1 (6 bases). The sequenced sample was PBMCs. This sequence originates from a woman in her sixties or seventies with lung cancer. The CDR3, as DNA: TGTGCCAGCAGCTTGTTGAGGGGGAGGACTGAAGCTTTCTTT. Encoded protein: CASSLLRGRTEAFF.